This T cell receptor (beta chain) was sequenced during a study of T cell responses to AZD1222 COVID-19 vaccine. Study conclusions and caveats: Targeting of unmutated variant regions was reportedly seen in nearly half of spike-specific TCRs.

As for this clone: What it binds is not known.

Germline CDR1 reads SGHTA; CDR2 reads FQGNSA. There are 13 residues in the CDR3. Between the trimmed V and J ends, which lost 4 bases and 8 bases, there was a span of 9 bases. Libraries were prepared by immunoSEQ multiplex PCR; TCRdb keeps only in-frame clonotypes and omits some of them. This table has some 140,000 clones, 89% appearing once. The material was peripheral blood, obtained 28 days after the second AZD1222 dose. The TCR comes from an adult who received the AZD1222 COVID-19 vaccine. The chain carries TRBV7-2 and TRBJ1-6; D gene ambiguous. Here the CDR3 reads CASSSNVDSPLHF. The CDR3 coding sequence is TGTGCCAGCAGCTCCAATGTGGATTCACCCCTCCACTTT.